The clone carrying this TCR beta chain was counted a few times. Its target is not known. Other DNA sequences in this sample translate to the same CDR3. Trimming took off 3 bases at V and 4 bases at J, with 9 bases between the two ends. Germline CDR1 reads LNHDA; CDR2 reads SQIVND (reference sequence). The CDR3 has 13 amino acids. This entry belongs to a study of cytomegalovirus exposure and HLA in healthy donors. Findings and limits, study-wide: Both high specificity and high sensitivity reportedly marked the classifier's diagnosis of cytomegalovirus status. Follow-up analysis seemed to connect common viral pathogens with several of the most significant clusters identified. Within an earlier analysis, most TCR beta V segments proved productive either about 87% or about 30% of the time.

This PCR relied on a set of 60 Vbeta primers and 13 Jbeta primers. TCRdb's copy holds only in-frame clones and misses some; the assay was immunoSEQ multiplex PCR. There are approximately 160,000 clones in the sample; around 80% occur only once, and approximately 4.1% lies in the top ten. The clonotype comes from a woman aged 45 to 65 in good health and CMV-seropositive. Sequencing was done on a sample of PBMCs. This chain connects TRBV19 to TRBJ2-5; tentatively, D is TRBD2 (6 bases). The DNA of the CDR3 is TGTGCCAGTAGTATGCAGGGAGGAGAGACCCAGTACTTC. Its protein product is CASSMQGGETQYF. Combining the CDR3 with reference TRBV19 and TRBJ2-5 gives the whole variable domain DGGITQSPKYLFRKEGQNVTLSCEQNLNHDAMYWYRQDPGQGLRLIYYSQIVNDFQKGDIAEGYSVSREKKESFPLTVTSAQKNPTAFYLCASSMQGGETQYFGPGTRLLVL.